The present T cell receptor (beta chain) was sequenced within a study of T cell responses to AZD1222 COVID-19 vaccine. V was trimmed by 3 bases and J by 3 bases, leaving 8 bases between them. Germline CDR1 is LGHNT and CDR2 is FRNRAP. The CDR3 totals 13 residues. Sequencing was performed with immunoSEQ multiplex PCR; in TCRdb, only in-frame clones are kept and a portion is missing. The sample comprises approximately 110,000 clones, more than 70% of which are singletons, and almost 6.5% rests with the top ten. On this clone: What it binds is not known.

Study results and limitations: Donors, mostly white British, included more females; clonal diversity was possibly underestimated.

The TCR was taken from an adult who received the AZD1222 COVID-19 vaccine. J is TRBJ1-2 and V is TRBV12-5; the D is unclear. Sequenced here: peripheral blood, sampled 28 days after the second AZD1222 dose. CDR3 loop: CASGFPGYYGYTF. In nucleotides, the CDR3 is TGTGCTAGTGGTTTCCCCGGGTACTATGGCTACACCTTC.